The 20 T cell receptor beta chains in this list originate from one sample, sequenced in a study of Graves' ophthalmopathy and Graves' hyperthyroidism. RNA transcripts were the template, and TCR beta CDR3 regions were amplified from them. HTBI primers served in a first-round RT-PCR, which a second-round multiplex PCR followed. In TCRdb, the multiplex PCR reads were re-called with MiXCR into one record per CDR3 protein. The sample has 620,000 or so distinct CDR3 sequences; roughly 20% are singletons. Sequenced material: peripheral blood. These receptors were obtained from a woman in her late teens or twenties with stable Graves' hyperthyroidism. Some clones in this sample may be carry-over from other donors' samples.

V is TRBV3-1 and J is TRBJ2-2; 13 nucleotides agree with TRBD2. This CDR3 has 16 amino acids. Germline V lookup: CDR1 LGHDT, CDR2 YNNKEL (reference sequence). The ends lost 4 bases at V and 7 bases at J; junction bases unmatched: 6. The CDR3: CASSLGLAGDHGELFF. The CDR3 DNA reads as TGTGCCAGCAGCCTCGGACTAGCGGGAGATCACGGGGAGCTGTTTTTT. Together with reference TRBV3-1 and TRBJ2-2, the CDR3 gives the full variable domain: DTAVSQTPKYLVTQMGNDKSIKCEQNLGHDTMYWYKQDSKKFLKIMFSYNNKELIINETVPNRFSPKSPDKAHLNLHINSLELGDSAVYFCASSLGLAGDHGELFFGEGSRLTVL.

Details on this clonotype: A much larger clonotype is one base distant, so this may be a read error. The V gene is TRBV28, the J gene TRBJ1-5, with D uncertain. Germline CDR1 and CDR2: MDHEN and SYDVKM. The V end lost 4 bases, the J end lost 6 bases, and 10 bases lay between the germline ends. This CDR3 comprises 13 residues. For the CDR3, the DNA is TGTGCCAGCAGTTACTATGTGGGTCAGCCCCAGCATTTT. Its protein is CASSYYVGQPQHF.

This clonotype was recorded a few times. This sequence joins TRBV28 and TRBJ2-4; no reliable D call. CDR1 and CDR2 from the germline V gene are MDHEN and SYDVKM. This CDR3 region has 16 residues. Deletions cut 5 bases from V and 0 bases from J, with 14 bases between. The DNA of the CDR3 is TGTGCCAGCAGTCCCCGACGGCTGATAGCCAAAAACATTCAGTACTTC. Translated, it gives CASSPRRLIAKNIQYF.

This clonotype came up once. The chain combines TRBV4-1 with TRBJ2-7; tentative D call: TRBD1 (5 bases). The germline V gene encodes CDR1 MGHRA and CDR2 YSYEKL. CDR3 length: 13 amino acids. V was clipped by 3 bases and J by 5 bases, with 11 bases between them. In nucleotides, the CDR3 is TGCGCCAGCAGCCACGCAGGGTACGACGAGCAGTACTTC. Translation gives CASSHAGYDEQYF.

This clonotype was detected ten times or more. This chain uses TRBV6-1 with TRBJ1-5, with D unresolved. V lost 3 bases to trimming and J lost 4 bases, with 7 bases between them. Germline V gene lookup returns CDR1 MNHNS and CDR2 SASEGT. The length of the CDR3 is 13 residues. The CDR3 reads CASSEVQNQPQHF. The DNA for the CDR3 is TGTGCCAGCAGTGAGGTTCAGAATCAGCCCCAGCATTTT.

The V and J genes are TRBV28 and TRBJ2-2, with D possibly being TRBD2 (6 bases). Per the germline V gene, CDR1 is MDHEN and CDR2 is SYDVKM. The CDR3 is 14 residues long. Trimming took 5 bases from V and 7 from J, leaving 14 bases between them. CDR3 DNA: TGTGCCAGCAGTGTCGTTCAGGGAGGCGGGGAGCTGTTTTTT. It yields the protein CASSVVQGGGELFF. Supplemented by reference TRBV28 and TRBJ2-2, the full variable domain reads DVKVTQSSRYLVKRTGEKVFLECVQDMDHENMFWYRQDPGLGLRLIYFSYDVKMKEKGDIPEGYSVSREKKERFSLILESASTNQTSMYLCASSVVQGGGELFFGEGSRLTVL.

This clonotype appeared many times. The rearrangement uses TRBV6-1 and TRBJ2-7, with D uncertain. CDR3 size: 13 residues. The germline gives CDR1 MNHNS, CDR2 SASEGT. V shed 2 bases and J shed 1 base, with 6 bases lying between them. This chain's CDR3 is CASSEQRSYEQYF. CDR3 nucleotides: TGTGCCAGCAGTGAACAGCGTTCCTACGAGCAGTACTTC.

The sample holds a few counts of this clonotype. The rearrangement links TRBV7-6 to TRBJ2-3, with no clear D. Trimming pared 5 bases from V and 3 bases from J, leaving 9 bases between. The V gene's germline CDR1 is SGHVS and CDR2 FNYEAQ. This CDR3 region has 13 residues. CDR3 in amino acids: CASSSYGTDTQYF. CDR3 nucleotide sequence: TGTGCCAGCAGCAGTTACGGGACAGATACGCAGTATTTT.

As to this clonotype: One end of the junction varies from germline; a read error may be responsible. The chain combines TRBV28 with TRBJ2-7; TRBD2 matches at 12 bases. The CDR3 totals 15 residues. CDR1 is MDHEN and CDR2 is SYDVKM in the germline V gene. In DNA, the CDR3 is TGTGCCGGCAGTTCCGGGACTAGCGGGTCGCACGAGCAGTACTTC. Translation: CAGSSGTSGSHEQYF.

There are a few counts of this clonotype. The chain joins TRBV12-3 or TRBV12-4 to TRBJ2-5; D may be TRBD1 or TRBD2 (7 bases each). V was clipped by 4 bases and J by 7 bases, with 16 bases between them. This CDR3 region has 14 residues. In nucleotides, the CDR3 is TGTGCCAGCAGTTACAGGGGACTAAGGGGGACCCAGTACTTC. This codes for CASSYRGLRGTQYF.

This clonotype was counted ten times or more. V and J are TRBV12-3 or TRBV12-4 and TRBJ1-5; possible D gene TRBD1, 6 bases. V lost 6 bases to trimming and J lost 4 bases, with 16 bases between them. The CDR3 has 15 amino acids. CDR3: CASSVENRVNQPQHF. In DNA, the CDR3 is TGTGCCAGCAGCGTCGAGAACAGGGTTAATCAGCCCCAGCATTTT.

This clonotype was counted a few times. The J gene is TRBJ2-7, the V gene TRBV5-1, with D unclear. The CDR3 is 13 amino acids. Looked up from germline, CDR1 is SGHRS and CDR2 is YFSETQ. Trimming cost V 4 bases and J 2 bases, with 10 bases left between them. CDR3 loop: CASSSPNTYEQYF. CDR3 nucleotide sequence: TGCGCCAGCAGCAGTCCCAACACCTACGAGCAGTACTTC.

This clonotype was picked up many times. The gene calls are TRBV13 and TRBJ2-7, with TRBD2 as a possible D gene (5 bases). This CDR3 is 16 amino acids long. Trimming stripped 2 bases from V and 1 base from J, with 15 bases between. Germline V gene sequence: CDR1 PRHDT, CDR2 FYEKMQ (reference sequence). CDR3 residues: CASSLRSEGRSYEQYF. The CDR3 region has the DNA TGTGCCAGCAGCTTAAGGAGTGAGGGCCGGTCCTACGAGCAGTACTTC.

CDR3 in DNA: TGTGCCATCAGCGTCTGGCAGGGGATGACCGGGGAGCTGTTTTTT. This encodes CAISVWQGMTGELFF. The chain has TRBV10-3 and TRBJ2-2; tentatively, D is TRBD1 (6 bases). The ends were cut back, 6 bases at V and 5 bases at J, with 16 bases in the middle. Germline values: CDR1 ENHRY, CDR2 SYGVKD. The CDR3 has 15 amino acids.

The chain employs TRBV28 and TRBJ2-4, with TRBD2 matching over 7 bases. The CDR3 extends over 16 amino acids. The V gene's germline CDR1 is MDHEN and CDR2 SYDVKM. The V gene end was trimmed by 5 bases and the J gene end by 3 bases; junction bases not matched to a gene: 10. CDR3 DNA sequence: TGTGCCAGCAGTATGGGGGGGGGTTTCGGCAAAAACATTCAGTACTTC. Residues: CASSMGGGFGKNIQYF.

This clonotype was picked up many times. The rearrangement uses TRBV6-1 and TRBJ1-1; D is perhaps TRBD1 (6 bases). The CDR3 extends over 13 amino acids. Between the trimmed V and J ends, which lost 7 bases and 1 base, there was a span of 10 bases. CDR1 and CDR2 (germline): MNHNS, SASEGT. The CDR3 DNA is TGTGCCAGCACCCAGACAGGGAACACTGAAGCTTTCTTT. Its translation: CASTQTGNTEAFF.

This clonotype was counted a few times. The chain combines TRBV2 with TRBJ2-5; D uncertain. The CDR3 spans 12 residues. From germline, CDR1 is SNHLY and CDR2 FYNNEI. Trimming shortened V by 4 bases and J by 7 bases, and 10 bases separated the two germline ends. The CDR3 bases are TGTGCCAGCAGTGGTTCCTCGGGGACCCAGTACTTC. Encoded protein: CASSGSSGTQYF.

This clonotype was seen many times. The rearrangement joins TRBV6-5 to TRBJ1-2; D gene uncertain. V gave up 2 bases and J gave up 2 bases, with 15 bases separating them. This CDR3 is 16 amino acids long. CDR1 is MNHEY, CDR2 SVGAGI, per germline. The CDR3 loop is CASSYVAYGQNYGYTF. CDR3 sequence (DNA): TGTGCCAGCAGTTACGTCGCGTATGGGCAGAACTATGGCTACACCTTC.

This clonotype came up many times. V and J are TRBV12-3 or TRBV12-4 and TRBJ2-5; D is unclear. V lost 6 bases, J lost 2 bases, and 16 bases lay in between. This CDR3 has 15 residues. The CDR3: CASSLTPPIQETQYF. CDR3 bases: TGTGCCAGCAGCCTCACCCCCCCGATACAAGAGACCCAGTACTTC.

This chain connects TRBV6-1 to TRBJ2-7; D not resolved. Between the trimmed V and J ends, which lost 4 bases and 3 bases, there was a span of 10 bases. The germline CDR1 and CDR2 sequences are MNHNS and SASEGT. The CDR3 sequence is 13 residues long. The CDR3 DNA reads TGTGCCAGCAGTGGACAAAACCTCTACGAGCAGTACTTC. Amino acids: CASSGQNLYEQYF.